Here is one T cell receptor (beta chain) with its context. These data are taken from a study of blood T cell repertoires in COVID-19. At the level of the study: The United States, Italy and Spain supplied acute and convalescent COVID-19 samples. From T cells, B-cell-depleted T cells, or PBMCs came the material, which was cDNA or gDNA.

Followed longitudinally, the Seattle patients had been enrolled during active infection. Germline CDR1 is LGHNA and CDR2 is YSLEER. This CDR3 region has 16 residues. Trimming took 4 bases from V and 7 from J, leaving 22 bases between them. Original analysis: Amplified reference gene primers provided the basis for estimating nucleated cell counts. Some clones are missing from TCRdb's copy, which holds only in-frame ones; the method was immunoSEQ multiplex PCR. The V and J calls and clone size come from that table; D and trimming were worked out from the DNA. Of roughly 290,000 clones in the sample, roughly four fifths are singletons; the top ten hold 15% to 18%.

The material sequenced was peripheral blood. The receptor's source is a person aged 70 to 85 with COVID-19, enrolled during active disease. The gene calls are TRBV4-3 and TRBJ1-2; D remains ambiguous. The CDR3 here is CASSPEVGGGRSGYTF. In DNA form, the CDR3 reads TGCGCCAGCAGCCCAGAAGTAGGCGGAGGGAGGAGTGGCTACACCTTC.